Below, 17 T cell receptor beta chains from the same sample are listed, as sequenced in a study of blood T cell repertoires in COVID-19. This table comes from immunoSEQ multiplex PCR, and its TCRdb copy is limited to in-frame clones, with some not included. This table has about 310,000 clones, around nine tenths appearing once. Sample: peripheral blood. The receptors shown here come from a man aged 65 to 79 with acute or convalescent COVID-19.

The V gene is TRBV24-1, the J gene TRBJ2-5; maybe TRBD2 (5 bases). Per germline, CDR1 KGHDR and CDR2 SFDVKD. V was clipped by 7 bases and J by 3 bases, with 17 bases between them. CDR3 size: 15 residues. The CDR3: CATRPFRETKETQYF. CDR3 DNA sequence: TGTGCCACCAGACCTTTCCGGGAAACTAAAGAGACCCAGTACTTC.

This clone was recorded once. This sequence joins TRBV4-2 and TRBJ1-1, with 8 bases that match TRBD1. CDR3 length: 16 amino acids. Trimming cost V 3 bases and J 0 bases; bases outside gene matches: 6. Per the germline V gene, CDR1 is LGHNA and CDR2 is YNFKEQ. The CDR3 DNA is TGTGCCAGCAGCCAGACCGGGACAGGTCTGAACACTGAAGCTTTCTTT. Encoded protein: CASSQTGTGLNTEAFF.

This chain uses TRBV5-1 with TRBJ2-5; 7 nucleotides align to TRBD2. The CDR3 has 16 residues. Germline V CDR1 and CDR2: SGHRS, YFSETQ. Losses at the gene ends were 0 bases for V and 4 bases for J; bases not matched to a gene: 9. This CDR3 reads CASSLAGLGNRETQYF. CDR3 DNA sequence: TGCGCCAGCAGCTTGGCTGGACTAGGGAACCGAGAGACCCAGTACTTC.

The gene calls are TRBV7-8 and TRBJ2-1; 11 bases fit TRBD1. CDR3 length: 17 residues. Germline CDR1 SGHVS, CDR2 FQNEAQ. V was clipped by 2 bases and J by 8 bases; unmatched bases: 11. CDR3 in amino acids: CASSLRYRTGGYDEQFF. CDR3 DNA sequence: TGTGCCAGCAGCTTAAGATACCGGACAGGGGGCTATGATGAGCAGTTCTTC.

The V gene is TRBV4-3, the J gene TRBJ1-1; D is possibly TRBD1 (5 bases). Germline CDR1 reads LGHNA; CDR2 reads YSLEER. V was clipped by 0 bases and J by 7 bases, with 9 bases between them. This CDR3 comprises 13 residues. The CDR3 spells CASSQESGLEAFF. The CDR3 DNA reads as TGCGCCAGCAGCCAAGAGTCAGGGCTTGAAGCTTTCTTT.

This clone was seen just once. The chain couples TRBV7-7 to TRBJ2-5; TRBD2 aligns across 14 bases. Germline V gene sequence: CDR1 SSHAT, CDR2 FNYEAQ (reference sequence). CDR3 length: 17 residues. V gave up 5 bases and J gave up 3 bases; unmatched junction bases: 8. CDR3 protein: CASSRTRLAGGEETQYF. CDR3 nucleotide sequence: TGTGCCAGCAGCCGTACCAGACTAGCGGGGGGGGAAGAGACCCAGTACTTC.

The chain combines TRBV7-2 with TRBJ1-5; D is unclear. V was pared by 5 bases and J by 5 bases, with 10 bases between. In germline, CDR1 is SGHTA, CDR2 FQGNSA. The CDR3 is 13 amino acids. The CDR3 spells CASSDLWDQPQHF. The CDR3 DNA reads as TGTGCCAGCAGCGACTTGTGGGATCAGCCCCAGCATTTT.

The CDR3 loop is CASSPPFTYNEQFF. CDR3 DNA sequence: TGTGCCAGCAGTCCCCCTTTTACCTACAATGAGCAGTTCTTC. The chain joins TRBV28 to TRBJ2-1; D call uncertain. The length of the CDR3 is 14 residues. The ends were cut back, 5 bases at V and 2 bases at J, with 10 bases in the middle. From germline, CDR1 is MDHEN and CDR2 SYDVKM.

The J gene is TRBJ2-2, the V gene TRBV7-3; no clear D. CDR3 length equals 12 residues. V lost 4 bases, J lost 6 bases, and 6 bases lay in between. The germline V gene encodes CDR1 SGHTA and CDR2 FQGTGA. CDR3 amino acids: CASSSRPGELFF. For the CDR3, the DNA is TGTGCCAGCAGCTCGCGCCCCGGGGAGCTGTTTTTT.

This clone was observed once. The chain carries TRBV6-5 and TRBJ2-7; 8 bases line up with TRBD2. CDR3 length: 14 amino acids. Germline V gene data show CDR1 as MNHEY and CDR2 as SVGAGI. Trimming at V came to 5 bases and at J to 5 bases, leaving 8 bases not matched to a gene. CDR3 residues: CASSKRTSTHEQYF. CDR3 coding DNA: TGTGCCAGCAGTAAACGGACTAGCACCCACGAGCAGTACTTC.

V usage is TRBV28 and J usage is TRBJ2-7, with TRBD2 matching over 12 bases. V shed 5 bases and J 2 bases; nucleotides not matched to a gene: 7. The CDR3 has 16 residues. The germline CDR1 and CDR2 sequences are MDHEN and SYDVKM. CDR3 region: CASSPPTSGGTYEQYF. DNA of the CDR3: TGTGCCAGCAGTCCACCGACTAGCGGGGGCACCTACGAGCAGTACTTC.

As regards this clone: This sample also contains other DNA sequences that code for the same CDR3. The V gene is TRBV4-3, the J gene TRBJ1-5; D possibly corresponds to TRBD1 (6 bases). This CDR3 region has 13 residues. Germline assignment: CDR1 LGHNA and CDR2 YSLEER. The V and J ends lost 4 bases and 5 bases respectively, with 9 bases between them. CDR3 sequence: CASSPRTDQPQHF. Written as DNA, the CDR3 is TGCGCCAGCAGCCCACGGACAGATCAGCCCCAGCATTTT.

V gene TRBV3-1 (or the pseudogene TRBV3-2) combines with J gene TRBJ2-1; possible D gene TRBD1, 6 bases. The CDR3 spans 14 residues. The germline V and J ends were trimmed by 1 base and 8 bases, with 12 bases remaining between them. Looked up from germline, CDR1 is LGHDT and CDR2 is YNNKEL (reference sequence). The CDR3 DNA reads as TGTGCCAGCAGCCAAGGGCCCAGGGGCTATGAGCAGTTCTTC. Its protein is CASSQGPRGYEQFF.

The gene calls are TRBV5-5 and TRBJ2-1; D perhaps matches TRBD1 (5 bases). CDR1 and CDR2 (germline): SGHKS, YYEKEE (reference sequence). This CDR3 comprises 15 residues. The V gene lost 3 bases and the J gene lost 0 bases, with 10 bases spanning the gap. This CDR3 reads CASSWGGGSYNEQFF. The DNA of the CDR3 is TGTGCCAGCAGCTGGGGCGGTGGCTCCTACAATGAGCAGTTCTTC.

This clone showed up just a few times. This chain connects TRBV11-3 to TRBJ2-1, with a possible D match to TRBD1 (6 bases). V lost 3 bases and J lost 4, with 16 bases in between. This CDR3 is 16 amino acids long. Germline CDR1 reads SGHNT; CDR2 reads YENEEA. The DNA for the CDR3 is TGTGCCAGCAGCTTGACAGGCAGTGGGGCATACAATGAGCAGTTCTTC. Translation: CASSLTGSGAYNEQFF.

This chain links TRBV5-5 with TRBJ2-2; possible D gene TRBD2, 6 bases. The CDR3 is 14 amino acids. In germline, CDR1 is SGHKS, CDR2 YYEKEE (reference sequence). Trimming left V 6 bases short and J 1 base short, with 10 bases between. The CDR3 DNA reads TGTGCCAGCACCCTGGGGGGGAACACCGGGGAGCTGTTTTTT. Protein product: CASTLGGNTGELFF.

The gene calls are TRBV27 and TRBJ2-1; D possibly corresponds to TRBD2 (6 bases). The CDR3 is made up of 13 amino acids. V lost 4 bases and J 6 bases, leaving 10 bases between the germline ends. CDR1 is MNHEY and CDR2 is SMNVEV in the germline V gene (reference sequence). The CDR3 here is CASSYGTLNEQFF. For the CDR3, the DNA is TGTGCCAGCAGTTACGGGACTCTCAATGAGCAGTTCTTC.